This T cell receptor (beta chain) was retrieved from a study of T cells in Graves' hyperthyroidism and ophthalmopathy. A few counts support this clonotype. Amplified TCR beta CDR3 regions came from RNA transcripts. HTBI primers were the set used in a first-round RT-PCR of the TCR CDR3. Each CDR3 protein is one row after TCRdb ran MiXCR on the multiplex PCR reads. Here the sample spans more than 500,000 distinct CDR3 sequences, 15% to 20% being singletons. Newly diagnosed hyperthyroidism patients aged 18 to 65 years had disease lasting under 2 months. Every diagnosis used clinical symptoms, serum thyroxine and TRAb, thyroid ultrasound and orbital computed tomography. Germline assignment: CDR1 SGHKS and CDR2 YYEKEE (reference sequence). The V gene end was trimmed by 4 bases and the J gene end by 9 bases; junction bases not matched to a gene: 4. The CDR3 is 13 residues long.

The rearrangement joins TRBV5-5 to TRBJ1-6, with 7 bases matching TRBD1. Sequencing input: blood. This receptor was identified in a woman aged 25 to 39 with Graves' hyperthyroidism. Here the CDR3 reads CASSPGGSSPLHF. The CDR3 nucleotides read TGTGCCAGCAGCCCAGGGGGGAGTTCACCCCTCCACTTT.